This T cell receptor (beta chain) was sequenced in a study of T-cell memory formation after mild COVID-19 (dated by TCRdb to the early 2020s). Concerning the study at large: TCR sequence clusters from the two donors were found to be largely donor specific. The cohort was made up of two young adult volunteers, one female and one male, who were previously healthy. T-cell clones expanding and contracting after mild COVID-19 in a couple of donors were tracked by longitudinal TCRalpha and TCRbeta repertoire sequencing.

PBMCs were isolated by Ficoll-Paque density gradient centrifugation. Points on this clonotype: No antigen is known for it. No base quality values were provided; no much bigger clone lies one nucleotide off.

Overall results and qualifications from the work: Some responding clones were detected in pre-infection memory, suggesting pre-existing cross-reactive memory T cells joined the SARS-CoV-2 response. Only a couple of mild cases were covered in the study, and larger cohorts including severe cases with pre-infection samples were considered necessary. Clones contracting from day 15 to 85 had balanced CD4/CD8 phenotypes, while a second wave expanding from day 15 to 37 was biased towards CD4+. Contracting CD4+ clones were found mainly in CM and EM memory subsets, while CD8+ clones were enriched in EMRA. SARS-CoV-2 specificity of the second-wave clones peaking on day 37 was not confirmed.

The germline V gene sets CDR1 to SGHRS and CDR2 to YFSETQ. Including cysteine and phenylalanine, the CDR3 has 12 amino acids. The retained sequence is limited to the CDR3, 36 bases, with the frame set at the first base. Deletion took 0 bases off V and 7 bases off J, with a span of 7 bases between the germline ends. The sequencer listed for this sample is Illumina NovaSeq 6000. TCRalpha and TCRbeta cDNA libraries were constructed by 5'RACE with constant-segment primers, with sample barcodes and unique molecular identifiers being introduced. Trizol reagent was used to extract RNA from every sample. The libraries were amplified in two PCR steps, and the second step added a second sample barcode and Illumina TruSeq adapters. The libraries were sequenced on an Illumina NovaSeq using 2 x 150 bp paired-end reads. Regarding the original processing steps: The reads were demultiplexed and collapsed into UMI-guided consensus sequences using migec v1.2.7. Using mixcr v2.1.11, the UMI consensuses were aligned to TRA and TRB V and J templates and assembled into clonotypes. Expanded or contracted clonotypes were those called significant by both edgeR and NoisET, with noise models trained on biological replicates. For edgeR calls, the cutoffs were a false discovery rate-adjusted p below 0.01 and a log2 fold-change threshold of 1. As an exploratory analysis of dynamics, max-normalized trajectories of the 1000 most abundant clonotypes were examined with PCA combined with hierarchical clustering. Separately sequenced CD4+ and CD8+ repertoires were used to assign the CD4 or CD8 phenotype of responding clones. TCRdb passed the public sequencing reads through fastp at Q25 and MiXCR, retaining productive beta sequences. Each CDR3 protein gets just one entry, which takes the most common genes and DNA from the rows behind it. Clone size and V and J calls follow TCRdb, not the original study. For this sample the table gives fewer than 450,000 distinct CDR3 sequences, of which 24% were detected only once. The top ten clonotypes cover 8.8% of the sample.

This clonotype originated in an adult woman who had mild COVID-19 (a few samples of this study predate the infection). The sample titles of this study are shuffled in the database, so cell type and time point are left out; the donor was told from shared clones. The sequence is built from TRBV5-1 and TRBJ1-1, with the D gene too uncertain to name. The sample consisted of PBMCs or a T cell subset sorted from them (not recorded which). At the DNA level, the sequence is TGCGCCAGCAGCTTGGGGACGGGTGAAGCTTTCTTT. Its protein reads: CASSLGTGEAFF.